This is a list of T cell receptor beta chains from one sample in a study of T-cell reconstitution after alpha-beta-depleted transplantation in children. MiXCR was run by TCRdb on the PCR reads, yielding one entry per CDR3 protein. The sample has 200,000 to 300,000 distinct CDR3 sequences; over 20% are singletons. The specimen comprised PBMCs, sampled before TCRalphabeta/CD19-depleted stem cell transplant. These receptors were collected from a girl aged 2 to 9 with Fanconi anemia, due to receive a stem cell transplant. Each CDR3 is given with its conserved first and last residue. Each record gives: V gene, J gene, CDR3 protein.

V gene: TRBV29-1
J gene: TRBJ2-7
CDR3 protein: CSVRTGIEQYF

V gene: TRBV24-1
J gene: TRBJ2-1
CDR3 protein: CATSETGQGSEQFF

V gene: TRBV4-1
J gene: TRBJ1-2
CDR3 protein: CASSQEDPGGYTF

V gene: TRBV10-3
J gene: TRBJ2-3
CDR3 protein: CAISESGLAGTDTQYF

V gene: TRBV29-1
J gene: TRBJ2-2
CDR3 protein: CSVDEVQNTGELFF

V gene: TRBV12-3/TRBV12-4
J gene: TRBJ2-5
CDR3 protein: CASSLAGGYQETQYF

V gene: TRBV5-1
J gene: TRBJ2-1
CDR3 protein: CASSSFNSTSGGYNEQFF

V gene: TRBV7-8
J gene: TRBJ2-3
CDR3 protein: CASSRGLSTDTQYF

V gene: TRBV10-1
J gene: TRBJ2-7
CDR3 protein: CASSESIGGNEQYF

V gene: TRBV7-8
J gene: TRBJ2-1
CDR3 protein: CASSVRVSVLAEYNEQFF

V gene: TRBV20-1
J gene: TRBJ1-5
CDR3 protein: CSATGTGYQPQHF

V gene: TRBV2
J gene: TRBJ2-7
CDR3 protein: CASSEGVKGNF

V gene: TRBV5-1
J gene: TRBJ2-1
CDR3 protein: CASRTTVYNEQFF

V gene: TRBV15
J gene: TRBJ2-7
CDR3 protein: CATSRDPQGDYEQYF

V gene: TRBV29-1
J gene: TRBJ1-4
CDR3 protein: CSVGLEGNEKLFF

V gene: TRBV20-1
J gene: TRBJ2-1
CDR3 protein: CSARKKRFGTGNEQFF

V gene: TRBV29-1
J gene: TRBJ2-7
CDR3 protein: CSVVRGRYF

V gene: TRBV20-1
J gene: TRBJ2-7
CDR3 protein: CSARVLDRVYEQYF

V gene: TRBV3-1
J gene: TRBJ2-7
CDR3 protein: CASSLLAASSEQYF

V gene: TRBV6-5
J gene: TRBJ1-5
CDR3 protein: CASSLDRTNQPQHF

V gene: TRBV12-3/TRBV12-4
J gene: TRBJ2-1
CDR3 protein: CASIGPRYRGEQFF

V gene: TRBV4-2
J gene: TRBJ2-7
CDR3 protein: CASSQPGTGIYEQYF

V gene: TRBV15
J gene: TRBJ1-5
CDR3 protein: CATSRGYKASNQPQHF

V gene: TRBV9
J gene: TRBJ2-3
CDR3 protein: CASSTADLVGTDTQYF

V gene: TRBV20-1
J gene: TRBJ2-1
CDR3 protein: CSADLPWGHEQFF

V gene: TRBV29-1
J gene: TRBJ2-3
CDR3 protein: CSVALDNTDTQYF

V gene: TRBV29-1
J gene: TRBJ1-2
CDR3 protein: CSVNNRPVYGYTF

V gene: TRBV12-3/TRBV12-4
J gene: TRBJ2-3
CDR3 protein: CASTIMRGSTDTQYF

V gene: TRBV5-5
J gene: TRBJ1-5
CDR3 protein: CASSLEQPQHF

V gene: TRBV29-1
J gene: TRBJ2-3
CDR3 protein: CSVGTSGITVADTQYF

V gene: TRBV28
J gene: TRBJ2-7
CDR3 protein: CASSAGTGGQTYEQYF

V gene: TRBV4-2
J gene: TRBJ1-2
CDR3 protein: CASSQDVRGEGYTF

V gene: TRBV18
J gene: TRBJ2-3
CDR3 protein: CASSPLGTDTQYF

V gene: TRBV2
J gene: TRBJ1-2
CDR3 protein: CASSEFWTASYTF

V gene: TRBV29-1
J gene: TRBJ2-1
CDR3 protein: CSVQGGAYNEQFF

V gene: TRBV20-1
J gene: TRBJ2-7
CDR3 protein: CSARVLAGGRRSSYEQYF

V gene: TRBV10-3
J gene: TRBJ2-5
CDR3 protein: CAIGAGAGETQYF

V gene: TRBV12-3/TRBV12-4
J gene: TRBJ2-1
CDR3 protein: CASSLLAGGSNEQFF

V gene: TRBV12-3/TRBV12-4
J gene: TRBJ2-4
CDR3 protein: CASSPSNRDRQAKNIQYF

V gene: TRBV20-1
J gene: TRBJ2-7
CDR3 protein: CSALRTGSRHEQYF

V gene: TRBV5-5
J gene: TRBJ1-1
CDR3 protein: CASGMGTGPSTEAFF

V gene: TRBV6-5
J gene: TRBJ1-6
CDR3 protein: CASSYSTGRDSPLHF

V gene: TRBV21-1
J gene: TRBJ1-4
CDR3 protein: CASRKTGRHEKLFF

V gene: TRBV12-3/TRBV12-4
J gene: TRBJ2-5
CDR3 protein: CASRGDATQYF

V gene: TRBV7-6
J gene: TRBJ2-7
CDR3 protein: CASSPGTGVSYEQYF

V gene: TRBV28
J gene: TRBJ2-1
CDR3 protein: CASSLSAGGWNEQFF

V gene: TRBV9
J gene: TRBJ2-7
CDR3 protein: CASWVEQYF

V gene: TRBV3-1
J gene: TRBJ2-3
CDR3 protein: CASSRLADTQYF